These 18 T cell receptor beta chains came from one sample sequenced in a study of vaccination effects on CD4 cells after COVID-19 (dated by TCRdb to the early 2020s). The receptor library was made with the immunoSEQ multiplex PCR assay. Drawn from immuneACCESS, this table holds only the in-frame rearrangements with V and J called that TCRdb kept. Clones are partly lost; checked studies trace under half to an unresolved V gene and leave the rest unexplained. A total of more than 35,000 clones appear in this sample, about 68% of them only once. The top ten clonotypes cover 25% to 30% of the sample. In the ViraFEST assay, PBMC were stimulated with viral peptide pools, and antigen-specific CD4+ T cell clonotypes were then identified by expansion using TCR sequencing. After around 10 days of culture, CD4+ T cells were isolated with the EasySep CD4+ T cell isolation kit. Convalescent patients had PCR-confirmed SARS-CoV-2 infection between March and December 2020, before Alpha, Beta and Delta variants emerged in the United States.

These receptors are not linked to any known antigen. Source: CD4+ T cells from PBMCs cultured with a peptide pool, taken before COVID-19 vaccination. These TCRs come from a human donor who had a prior SARS-CoV-2 infection.

The J gene is TRBJ2-2, the V gene TRBV10-3, with D perhaps TRBD2 (7 bases). This CDR3 is 14 amino acids long. The germline gives CDR1 ENHRY, CDR2 SYGVKD. V shed 11 bases and J shed 1 base, with 14 bases lying between them. In DNA, the CDR3 is TGTGCCGGGAGGGGGGCGCAGAACACCGGGGAGCTGTTTTTT. It encodes CAGRGAQNTGELFF.

J is TRBJ2-5 and V is TRBV7-9; TRBD1 is a possible D gene (5 bases). This CDR3 comprises 14 residues. V was pared by 3 bases and J by 3 bases, with 11 bases between. Germline CDR1 and CDR2: SEHNR and FQNEAQ (reference sequence). CDR3 in amino acids: CASSFTWGEETQYF. Written as DNA, the CDR3 is TGTGCCAGCAGCTTTACCTGGGGCGAAGAGACCCAGTACTTC. The whole variable domain, filled in from reference TRBV7-9 and TRBJ2-5, reads DTGVSQNPRHKITKRGQNVTFRCDPISEHNRLYWYRQTLGQGPEFLTYFQNEAQLEKSRLLSDRFSAERPKGSFSTLEIQRTEQGDSAMYLCASSFTWGEETQYFGPGTRLLVL.

The CDR3 spells CAWSVSQGSEKLFF. The CDR3 DNA sequence: TGTGCCTGGAGTGTAAGTCAGGGGAGCGAAAAACTGTTTTTT. This chain connects TRBV30 to TRBJ1-4; possible D gene TRBD1, 6 bases. Trimming took 0 bases from V and 8 from J, leaving 13 bases between them. Germline loops: CDR1 GTSNPN, CDR2 SVGIG (reference sequence). The CDR3 length is 14 residues.

The CDR3 loop reads CASSSGGLAGGPSYEQYF. DNA for the CDR3: TGTGCCAGCAGCTCGGGTGGCCTAGCGGGAGGCCCGTCCTACGAGCAGTACTTC. The rearrangement uses TRBV5-4 and TRBJ2-7, with TRBD2 matching 11 bases. The CDR3 totals 18 residues. V was clipped by 3 bases and J by 1 base; unmatched bases: 12. Germline-derived CDR1 and CDR2 are SGHNT and YYREEE (reference sequence).

This chain uses TRBV10-3 with TRBJ2-1, with D perhaps being TRBD1 or TRBD2 (5 bases each). V lost 6 bases, J lost 2 bases, and 8 bases lay in between. The CDR3 runs to 13 residues. The germline CDR1 and CDR2 sequences are ENHRY and SYGVKD. CDR3 DNA sequence: TGTGCCATCAGATGGGGACCCTACAATGAGCAGTTCTTC. Residues: CAIRWGPYNEQFF.

V gene TRBV11-2 combines with J gene TRBJ2-3, with TRBD2 matching 10 bases. CDR1 is SGHAT and CDR2 is FQNNGV in the germline V gene. V shed 4 bases and J 2 bases; nucleotides not matched to a gene: 6. This CDR3 has 16 residues. For the CDR3, the DNA is TGTGCCAGCAGCTCTCAGACTAGCGGGCCCACAGATACGCAGTATTTT. Residues: CASSSQTSGPTDTQYF.

V and J are TRBV6-2 or TRBV6-3 and TRBJ2-7; D possibly uses TRBD1 or TRBD2 (6 bases each). CDR1 is MNHEY, CDR2 SVGEGT, per germline. Trimming took 4 bases from V and 5 from J, leaving 9 bases between them. The CDR3 is 12 amino acids. DNA of the CDR3: TGTGCCAGCAGTTTTAGGGGGGACGAGCAGTACTTC. This sequence encodes CASSFRGDEQYF.

V gene TRBV3-1 (or the pseudogene TRBV3-2) combines with J gene TRBJ2-1; 8 bases align to TRBD2. CDR1 LGHDT and CDR2 YNNKEL come from the germline V gene (reference sequence). The J segment lost 0 bases and the V segment lost 4 bases, leaving 2 bases of the junction unmatched. The CDR3 has 15 residues. The CDR3 sequence is CASSRTSGSYNEQFF. The DNA of the CDR3 is TGTGCCAGCAGCCGAACTAGCGGCTCCTACAATGAGCAGTTCTTC.

This sequence joins TRBV5-5 and TRBJ2-7; D unclear. Germline-derived CDR1 and CDR2 are SGHKS and YYEKEE (reference sequence). Between the trimmed V and J ends, which lost 4 bases and 1 base, there was a span of 12 bases. The CDR3 runs 14 residues. CDR3 residues: CASSMVGCSYEQYF. CDR3 nucleotides: TGTGCCAGCAGCATGGTGGGTTGTTCCTACGAGCAGTACTTC. Filled out from reference TRBV5-5 and TRBJ2-7, the complete variable domain reads DAGVTQSPTHLIKTRGQQVTLRCSPISGHKSVSWYQQVLGQGPQFIFQYYEKEERGRGNFPDRFSARQFPNYSSELNVNALLLGDSALYLCASSMVGCSYEQYFGPGTRLTVT.

This clone was observed a few times. This chain links TRBV6-5 with TRBJ1-5; tentative D call: TRBD1 (6 bases). The CDR3 runs 14 residues. V was clipped by 5 bases and J by 5 bases, with 13 bases between them. CDR1 is MNHEY and CDR2 is SVGAGI in the germline V gene. CDR3 bases: TGTGCCAGCAGTACCTCAGGGGACTATCAGCCCCAGCATTTT. It is translated as CASSTSGDYQPQHF.

The chain carries TRBV19 and TRBJ2-3, with unresolved D. Germline CDR1 is LNHDA and CDR2 is SQIVND (reference sequence). Trimming stripped 5 bases from V and 0 bases from J, with 12 bases between. The CDR3 is 15 amino acids. Written as DNA, the CDR3 is TGTGCCAGTAGTTCCTACAGTGCTAGCACAGATACGCAGTATTTT. It encodes CASSSYSASTDTQYF.

The rearrangement uses TRBV6-5 and TRBJ2-3; 10 positions agree with TRBD2. V lost 5 bases, J lost 10 bases, and 9 bases stayed unmatched. Germline assignment: CDR1 MNHEY and CDR2 SVGAGI. The CDR3 spans 14 residues. Here the CDR3 DNA reads TGTGCCAGCAGTCCGGGACTAGCGACTGTCGCGCAGTATTTT. This translates into CASSPGLATVAQYF.

In this sample, this clone turned up a few times. This chain connects TRBV6-1 to TRBJ1-6; the match to TRBD1 covers 11 bases. The trim removed 4 bases at V and 0 bases at J, leaving 2 bases unmatched. The germline CDR1 and CDR2 sequences are MNHNS and SASEGT. The CDR3 sequence is 17 residues long. CDR3 DNA sequence: TGTGCCAGCAGTGTAGGGACAGGGGGCTCCTATAATTCACCCCTCCACTTT. Residues: CASSVGTGGSYNSPLHF.

This chain links TRBV18 with TRBJ2-5, with 12 positions matching TRBD2. Losses at the gene ends were 5 bases for V and 2 bases for J; bases not matched to a gene: 3. From germline, CDR1 is KGHSH and CDR2 LQKENI. The CDR3 has 15 residues. The CDR3 reads CASSRTSGIQETQYF. DNA of the CDR3: TGTGCCAGCTCAAGGACTAGCGGGATTCAAGAGACCCAGTACTTC.

This chain uses TRBV4-2 with TRBJ2-7; 8 positions agree with TRBD1. Trimming at V came to 0 bases and at J to 9 bases, leaving 7 bases not matched to a gene. This CDR3 contains 14 residues. CDR1 and CDR2 from the germline V gene are LGHNA and YNFKEQ. In nucleotides, the CDR3 is TGTGCCAGCAGCCAAGATCCAGGGGGCTCTAGGCAGTACTTC. Translating gives CASSQDPGGSRQYF.

The V gene is TRBV12-3 or TRBV12-4, the J gene TRBJ2-5; D possibly uses TRBD1 or TRBD2 (5 bases each). The CDR3 is made up of 13 amino acids. The V end was cut by 4 bases, the J end by 4 bases, with 10 bases between. CDR3 DNA: TGTGCCAGCAGTTGGGACCCTGTAGAGACCCAGTACTTC. Encoded protein: CASSWDPVETQYF.

CDR3 in amino acids: CSVAALRSSTGELFF. DNA of the CDR3: TGCAGCGTTGCCGCCCTGAGGTCCTCAACCGGGGAGCTGTTTTTT. V and J are TRBV29-1 and TRBJ2-2; D remains unclear. Per the germline V gene, CDR1 is SQVTM and CDR2 is ANQGSEA. V lost 4 bases, J lost 5 bases, and 17 bases lay in between. The length of the CDR3 is 15 residues.

This rearrangement joins TRBV27 to TRBJ2-2; D ambiguous. Trimming removed 2 bases at V and 6 bases at J, with 10 bases between. Germline-derived CDR1 and CDR2 are MNHEY and SMNVEV (reference sequence). This CDR3 comprises 14 residues. CDR3 sequence: CASSLQALAGELFF. The CDR3 nucleotides read TGTGCCAGCAGTTTACAAGCGCTAGCCGGGGAGCTGTTTTTT.